One sample yielded the 16 T cell receptor beta chains listed below, sequenced in a study of regulatory T cells in long-lasting Graves disease (dated by TCRdb to about 2021). The library came from multiplex PCR. Instrument used: Illumina HiSeq 4000. TCR beta libraries were built with iRepertoire HTBI primers and Arm-PCR amplification of CDR3 regions. TCRdb reworked the public reads: Q25 trimming with fastp, MiXCR clone assembly, productive beta chains retained. Identical CDR3 proteins give one entry, which carries the most common genes and DNA. The sample has 200,000 to 300,000 distinct CDR3 sequences on record, around 21% of them singletons. Roughly 13% of the sample lies in the top ten. The time point tag for this specimen amounts to: newly diagnosed GD, antithyroid drugs for less than 3 months. For both TCR sequencing and RNA sequencing, RNA was extracted from PBMCs in TRIzol. Specimen: peripheral blood mononuclear cells (PBMCs), collected at new diagnosis, from a patient treated with antithyroid drugs. The source is a female donor with Graves disease.

This clonotype has at least ten counts. The rearrangement links TRBV20-1 to TRBJ2-2; 8 nucleotides match TRBD1. The V segment lost 6 bases and the J segment 6 bases; nucleotides outside the gene matches: 9. CDR1 DFQATT and CDR2 SNEGSKA come from the germline V gene (reference sequence). This CDR3 comprises 14 residues. CDR3 coding DNA: TGCAGTGCCGTGACAGGGGTTGGGTCCGGGGAGCTGTTTTTT. Translated, it gives CSAVTGVGSGELFF.

This clonotype was observed many times. The chain links TRBV11-2 to TRBJ2-5; weak D call: TRBD1 (5 bases). The CDR3 contains 13 residues. Trimming pared 6 bases from V and 5 bases from J, leaving 13 bases between. Looked up from germline, CDR1 is SGHAT and CDR2 is FQNNGV. The CDR3 reads CASRRQSGETQYF. Written as DNA, the CDR3 is TGTGCCAGCAGACGACAGTCTGGCGAGACCCAGTACTTC. Full variable domain (missing parts from reference TRBV11-2 and TRBJ2-5): EAGVAQSPRYKIIEKRQSVAFWCNPISGHATLYWYQQILGQGPKLLIQFQNNGVVDDSQLPKDRFSAERLKGVDSTLKIQPAKLEDSAVYLCASRRQSGETQYFGPGTRLLVL.

For this clonotype: A read error may produce the germline difference seen at one junction end. The chain couples TRBV12-5 to TRBJ2-1; 7 positions match TRBD2. The germline V gene has CDR1 LGHNT and CDR2 FRNRAP. CDR3 length: 16 amino acids. CDR3 region: CVSGIPSGTPYNEQFF. As DNA, the CDR3 is TGTGTTAGTGGCATCCCGAGCGGGACGCCCTACAATGAGCAGTTCTTC. The variable domain in full, completed from reference TRBV12-5 and TRBJ2-1, reads DARVTQTPRHKVTEMGQEVTMRCQPILGHNTVFWYRQTMMQGLELLAYFRNRAPLDDSGMPKDRFSAEMPDATLATLKIQPSEPRDSAVYFCVSGIPSGTPYNEQFFGPGTRLTVL.

The chain has TRBV7-9 and TRBJ2-5, with D possibly being TRBD1 or TRBD2 (6 bases each). Per the germline V gene, CDR1 is SEHNR and CDR2 is FQNEAQ (reference sequence). V was shortened by 5 bases and J by 1 base, with 14 bases between the two germline ends. The CDR3 covers 15 residues. This CDR3 is CASSAGQPAQETQYF. As DNA, the CDR3 is TGTGCCAGCAGCGCGGGACAACCAGCCCAAGAGACCCAGTACTTC.

There are many counts of this clonotype. The chain combines TRBV12-3 or TRBV12-4 with TRBJ2-1, with TRBD2 identical over 8 bases. V was clipped by 4 bases and J by 0 bases; unmatched bases: 8. The CDR3 length is 17 residues. The CDR3 region has the DNA TGTGCCAGCAGTTCCCCCCAGAGCGGGAGCTCCTACAATGAGCAGTTCTTC. It encodes CASSSPQSGSSYNEQFF.

This clonotype was recorded many times. The rearrangement joins TRBV20-1 to TRBJ2-5; 9 bases agree with TRBD2. V lost 3 bases and J lost 7; bases outside the gene matches: 24. This CDR3 is built from 19 residues. Germline V lookup: CDR1 DFQATT, CDR2 SNEGSKA (reference sequence). The CDR3 nucleotides are TGCAGTGCTAGTAGGGGGGGCAGCGGGCTAGCGGGATTTGTGTGGACCCAGTACTTC. It encodes CSASRGGSGLAGFVWTQYF.

The sample holds a few counts of this clonotype. The chain links TRBV20-1 to TRBJ1-5; D gene ambiguous. From germline, CDR1 is DFQATT and CDR2 SNEGSKA (reference sequence). The CDR3 length is 12 residues. Trimming removed 0 bases at V and 6 bases at J, with 6 bases between. The DNA for the CDR3 is TGCAGTGCTAGAGATACAAGTCAGCCCCAGCATTTT. It specifies CSARDTSQPQHF.

The rearrangement links TRBV7-2 to TRBJ2-7, with D uncertain. The V gene lost 1 base and the J gene lost 7 bases, with 14 bases spanning the gap. The CDR3 covers 14 residues. The germline V gene has CDR1 SGHTA and CDR2 FQGNSA. CDR3 residues: CASSLGSSYNEQYF. For the CDR3, the DNA is TGTGCCAGCAGCTTAGGGAGTTCCTACAATGAGCAGTACTTC.

The gene calls are TRBV6-2 or TRBV6-3 and TRBJ2-3; 12 bases match TRBD2. V was clipped by 1 base and J by 4 bases; unmatched bases: 9. The length of the CDR3 is 18 residues. Germline V CDR1 and CDR2: MNHEY, SVGEGT. The CDR3 reads CASSYFRTSGKRADTQYF. The CDR3 nucleotides read TGTGCCAGCAGTTACTTTCGGACTAGCGGGAAACGCGCAGATACGCAGTATTTT.

There are many counts of this clonotype. The V and J genes are TRBV7-2 and TRBJ2-7; TRBD1 matches at 9 bases. The germline gives CDR1 SGHTA, CDR2 FQGNSA. The CDR3 spans 16 residues. Losses at the gene ends were 4 bases for V and 4 bases for J; bases not matched to a gene: 11. DNA of the CDR3: TGTGCCAGCAGCTCAAACCCTTGGACAGGGGTGTACGAGCAGTACTTC. Protein product: CASSSNPWTGVYEQYF.

The table lists this clonotype with a few counts. The chain recombines TRBV6-2 or TRBV6-3 with TRBJ1-1; 7 positions match TRBD1. Germline CDR1 and CDR2: MNHEY and SVGEGT. CDR3 length equals 15 residues. J was trimmed by 0 bases and V by 6 bases; bases with no gene match: 7. The CDR3 loop reads CASSYRGLVNTEAFF. CDR3 in DNA: TGTGCCAGCAGCTACAGGGGACTGGTGAACACTGAAGCTTTCTTT.

The genes are TRBV6-1 and TRBJ1-3; D is unclear. Germline V lookup: CDR1 MNHNS, CDR2 SASEGT. The CDR3 loop spans 16 amino acids. V dropped 6 bases and J dropped 0 bases, with 15 bases sitting between them. In DNA, the CDR3 is TGTGCCAGCAGCCCGGGGTGGACTCGCTCTGGAAACACCATATATTTT. Protein: CASSPGWTRSGNTIYF.

This clonotype appeared a few times. CDR3 coding DNA: TGTGCCAGCAGCCCCCCCGGGCAGGGAAACACCATATATTTT. It encodes CASSPPGQGNTIYF. V gene TRBV7-9 combines with J gene TRBJ1-3; D unresolved. Germline V gives CDR1 SEHNR, CDR2 FQNEAQ (reference sequence). The CDR3 length is 14 residues. The V end was cut by 5 bases, the J end by 4 bases, with 12 bases between.

This chain joins TRBV11-3 and TRBJ1-2, with 7 bases that match TRBD1. Trimming at V came to 5 bases and at J to 6 bases, leaving 12 bases not matched to a gene. Germline V gene data show CDR1 as SGHNT and CDR2 as YENEEA. This CDR3 is built from 15 residues. For the CDR3, the DNA is TGTGCCAGCAGCGACAGCCCGACAGGGTTAGATGGCTACACCTTC. The encoded protein is CASSDSPTGLDGYTF.

At least ten counts were recorded for this clonotype. The chain employs TRBV7-2 and TRBJ2-5; D ambiguous. The CDR3 has 12 amino acids. Trimming took off 3 bases at V and 5 bases at J, with 7 bases between the two ends. CDR1 is SGHTA and CDR2 is FQGNSA in the germline V gene. The CDR3 bases are TGTGCCAGCAGCTTGCTCCGCGAGACCCAGTACTTC. Amino acids: CASSLLRETQYF.

V and J are TRBV5-4 and TRBJ2-2, with D perhaps TRBD2 (6 bases). Germline CDR1 and CDR2: SGHNT and YYREEE (reference sequence). V lost 4 bases to trimming and J lost 1 base, with 14 bases between them. The CDR3 contains 16 residues. CDR3 in DNA: TGTGCCAGCAGCCCCCCTGTGGGGGGGAACACCGGGGAGCTGTTTTTT. It encodes CASSPPVGGNTGELFF. The full variable domain, rest sourced from reference TRBV5-4 and TRBJ2-2, is ETGVTQSPTHLIKTRGQQVTLRCSSQSGHNTVSWYQQALGQGPQFIFQYYREEENGRGNFPPRFSGLQFPNYSSELNVNALELDDSALYLCASSPPVGGNTGELFFGEGSRLTVL.